This T cell receptor (beta chain) derives from a study of tumor-infiltrating lymphocytes in localized non-small cell lung cancer. Study summary: Resected tumor was paired with non-adjacent uninvolved lung from the same patient.

With regard to this clone: Its antigen is currently unknown.

Germline CDR1 SGDLS, CDR2 YYNGEE. The CDR3 spans 12 residues. Germline trimming cut 2 bases from V and 7 bases from J; bases unmatched to any gene: 1. Produced via immunoSEQ multiplex PCR; TCRdb's table is partial and in-frame only. The sample contains about 11,000 clones, approximately 86% of which appear only once. Overall study results and limits: Technical variation could not be separated from intratumor heterogeneity here. TCR sequencing covered a subset of patients with enough tissue. Immunotypes IM1 and IM2 had similar TCR-derived T-cell fractions.

The receptor was derived from a human donor with non-small cell lung cancer. Sequenced material: uninvolved lung tissue not adjacent to the tumor. The rearrangement links TRBV9 to TRBJ1-2; 8 bases align to TRBD1. The CDR3 region has the DNA TGTGCCAGCAGCGTTGACAGGGGTGGCTACACCTTC. Translating it yields CASSVDRGGYTF.